The next 14 T cell receptor beta chains were all read from a single sample in a study of response to subunit inactivated influenza vaccine. TCRdb redid the calling of the RT-PCR reads with MiXCR, one entry per CDR3 protein. The sample has 500,000 to 750,000 distinct CDR3 sequences, 13% to 15% seen once. The sample here was PBMCs from blood, taken approximately 12 days after vaccination. The receptors were sampled from a man aged 50-60 years who received an inactivated influenza vaccine.

V is TRBV5-1 and J is TRBJ1-1; D is undetermined. CDR1 and CDR2 from the germline V gene are SGHRS and YFSETQ. The CDR3 loop spans 13 amino acids. V was trimmed by 7 bases and J by 3 bases, leaving 13 bases between them. CDR3 nucleotides: TGCGCCAGCCGTCGAGCCGACGACACTGAAGCTTTCTTT. The encoded protein is CASRRADDTEAFF.

In its sample, this clonotype was seen many times. The CDR3 region has the DNA TGTGCCAGCAGCCAAGATCCTGGGGACCAGTACTTC. This gives the protein CASSQDPGDQYF. The chain uses TRBV14 and TRBJ2-5, with D hard to call. Germline CDR1 and CDR2: SGHDN and FVKESK. The CDR3 runs to 12 residues. Between the trimmed V and J ends, which lost 0 bases and 10 bases, there was a span of 9 bases. The variable domain in full, with the rest retrieved from reference TRBV14 and TRBJ2-5, is EAGVTQFPSHSVIEKGQTVTLRCDPISGHDNLYWYRRVMGKEIKFLLHFVKESKQDESGMPNNRFLAERTGGTYSTLKVQPAELEDSGVYFCASSQDPGDQYFGPGTRLLVL.

CDR3 nucleotides: TGCAGTGCTAGAGATCTTAAGGGACAGCTGATCTACGAGCAGTACTTC. Protein: CSARDLKGQLIYEQYF. V is TRBV20-1 and J is TRBJ2-7, with TRBD1 identical over 7 bases. Germline V gives CDR1 DFQATT, CDR2 SNEGSKA (reference sequence). CDR3 length: 16 residues. V was clipped by 0 bases and J by 3 bases; unmatched bases: 11.

This clonotype turned up a few times. The V call is TRBV9, the J call TRBJ2-2, with 9 bases matching TRBD2. Germline lookup yields CDR1 SGDLS and CDR2 YYNGEE. The trim removed 2 bases at V and 6 bases at J, leaving 8 bases unmatched. There are 16 residues in the CDR3. CDR3 in DNA: TGTGCCAGCAGCGTCCGGGGTAGCGGGAGTTCCGGGGAGCTGTTTTTT. Protein product: CASSVRGSGSSGELFF.

The J gene is TRBJ2-7, the V gene TRBV7-2, with D uncertain. Trimming stripped 6 bases from V and 3 bases from J, with 12 bases between. The CDR3 length is 13 residues. The germline V gene has CDR1 SGHTA and CDR2 FQGNSA. The chain's CDR3 is CASSPIRSYEQYF. The CDR3 region has the DNA TGTGCCAGCAGTCCCATACGGAGCTACGAGCAGTACTTC.

The table lists this clonotype with a few counts. In DNA form, the CDR3 reads TGTGCCAGCAGGGGTCGGGGGAAGGTAACCGAGCAGTACTTC. It is translated as CASRGRGKVTEQYF. The rearrangement links TRBV14 to TRBJ2-7; weak D call: TRBD2 (6 bases). The CDR3 covers 14 residues. The ends were cut back, 6 bases at V and 6 bases at J, with 18 bases in the middle. The germline gives CDR1 SGHDN, CDR2 FVKESK.

This clonotype appeared a few times. The chain joins TRBV4-3 to TRBJ2-7; no definite D call. The CDR3 length is 14 residues. The V and J ends lost 1 base and 3 bases respectively, with 10 bases between them. CDR1 and CDR2 from the germline V gene are LGHNA and YSLEER. CDR3 nucleotide sequence: TGCGCCAGCAGCCAAGGGCAGTGGGGCTACGAGCAGTACTTC. It is translated as CASSQGQWGYEQYF.

This clonotype was picked up a small number of times. The chain carries TRBV10-3 and TRBJ2-2; D uncertain. V lost 3 bases to trimming and J lost 3 bases, with 8 bases between them. Germline CDR1 is ENHRY and CDR2 is SYGVKD. The CDR3 extends over 14 amino acids. CDR3 region: CAISDSSYTGELFF. DNA for the CDR3: TGTGCCATCAGTGATTCGTCCTACACCGGGGAGCTGTTTTTT.

This clonotype has a handful of counts. The chain combines TRBV15 with TRBJ2-7; no reliable D call. The CDR3 is 14 residues long. The V and J ends lost 0 bases and 1 base respectively, with 7 bases between them. Germline lookup yields CDR1 LNHNV and CDR2 YYDKDF (reference sequence). The DNA for the CDR3 is TGTGCCACCAGCAGAGAGAAGGGATCCTACGAGCAGTACTTC. Its protein product is CATSREKGSYEQYF.

At least ten counts were recorded for this clonotype. A read error may produce the germline difference seen at one junction end. The rearrangement joins TRBV12-3 or TRBV12-4 to TRBJ2-7, with 11 bases identical to TRBD2. The CDR3 sequence is 14 residues long. CDR3 coding DNA: TGCGCCAGCAGTACTAGCGGGAGCTCCTACGAGCAGTACTTC. Its translation: CASSTSGSSYEQYF.

This clonotype was detected once. The chain combines TRBV27 with TRBJ2-1, with D possibly being TRBD2 (5 bases). The CDR3 loop spans 16 amino acids. CDR1 and CDR2 from the germline V gene are MNHEY and SMNVEV (reference sequence). Trimming pared 0 bases from V and 6 bases from J, leaving 15 bases between. CDR3 sequence (DNA): TGTGCCAGCAGTTTATCGGAAAACGGGGTCCTCAATGAGCAGTTCTTC. Translated, it gives CASSLSENGVLNEQFF.

This clonotype appeared a few times. The rearrangement uses TRBV7-2 and TRBJ2-1; D perhaps matches TRBD2 (7 bases). Trimming shortened V by 3 bases and J by 4 bases, and 13 bases separated the two germline ends. The germline CDR1 and CDR2 sequences are SGHTA and FQGNSA. The CDR3 loop spans 15 amino acids. CDR3 residues: CASSFTGREYNEQFF. The CDR3 bases are TGTGCCAGCAGCTTTACAGGGAGGGAATACAATGAGCAGTTCTTC.

The chain employs TRBV11-2 and TRBJ2-3; no clear D. V shed 0 bases and J shed 4 bases, with 11 bases lying between them. The CDR3 has 15 residues. CDR1 is SGHAT, CDR2 FQNNGV, per germline. CDR3 in amino acids: CASSLDFSDSDTQYF. DNA for the CDR3: TGTGCCAGCAGCTTAGATTTTTCAGATTCAGATACGCAGTATTTT.

This clonotype was counted between two and nine times. The rearrangement links TRBV20-1 to TRBJ1-1; D is ambiguous. Germline V gives CDR1 DFQATT, CDR2 SNEGSKA (reference sequence). Between the trimmed V and J ends, which lost 8 bases and 3 bases, there was a span of 16 bases. The CDR3 is 13 residues long. CDR3 nucleotides: TGCAGTCAGTCCCCGAGGGTGGACACTGAAGCTTTCTTT. Amino acid sequence: CSQSPRVDTEAFF.